This T cell receptor beta chain was found in a study of blood T cell repertoires in COVID-19. About the research overall: The samples span acute and convalescent COVID-19 from the United States, Italy and Spain. The cDNA or gDNA used as material had been derived from T cells, B-cell-depleted T cells, or PBMCs.

The V end was cut by 7 bases, the J end by 2 bases, with 11 bases between. The CDR3 length is 13 residues. Germline V gene lookup returns CDR1 SNHLY and CDR2 FYNNEI. Authors' methods: Nucleated cell number was recorded as an estimate derived from reference gene primer amplification. TCRdb's copy holds only in-frame clones and misses some; the assay was immunoSEQ multiplex PCR. V and J calls plus clone size are reproduced from that table; the DNA served to infer D and trimming. The sample holds some 150,000 clones, approximately 80% seen once. V gene TRBV2 combines with J gene TRBJ1-2; D might be TRBD1 (5 bases). Sequencing was performed on peripheral blood. The receptor's source is a woman aged 80 or over with acute or convalescent COVID-19. The CDR3 sequence is CASTRQPNYGYTF. Here the CDR3 DNA reads TGTGCCAGCACCCGACAGCCGAACTATGGCTACACCTTC.